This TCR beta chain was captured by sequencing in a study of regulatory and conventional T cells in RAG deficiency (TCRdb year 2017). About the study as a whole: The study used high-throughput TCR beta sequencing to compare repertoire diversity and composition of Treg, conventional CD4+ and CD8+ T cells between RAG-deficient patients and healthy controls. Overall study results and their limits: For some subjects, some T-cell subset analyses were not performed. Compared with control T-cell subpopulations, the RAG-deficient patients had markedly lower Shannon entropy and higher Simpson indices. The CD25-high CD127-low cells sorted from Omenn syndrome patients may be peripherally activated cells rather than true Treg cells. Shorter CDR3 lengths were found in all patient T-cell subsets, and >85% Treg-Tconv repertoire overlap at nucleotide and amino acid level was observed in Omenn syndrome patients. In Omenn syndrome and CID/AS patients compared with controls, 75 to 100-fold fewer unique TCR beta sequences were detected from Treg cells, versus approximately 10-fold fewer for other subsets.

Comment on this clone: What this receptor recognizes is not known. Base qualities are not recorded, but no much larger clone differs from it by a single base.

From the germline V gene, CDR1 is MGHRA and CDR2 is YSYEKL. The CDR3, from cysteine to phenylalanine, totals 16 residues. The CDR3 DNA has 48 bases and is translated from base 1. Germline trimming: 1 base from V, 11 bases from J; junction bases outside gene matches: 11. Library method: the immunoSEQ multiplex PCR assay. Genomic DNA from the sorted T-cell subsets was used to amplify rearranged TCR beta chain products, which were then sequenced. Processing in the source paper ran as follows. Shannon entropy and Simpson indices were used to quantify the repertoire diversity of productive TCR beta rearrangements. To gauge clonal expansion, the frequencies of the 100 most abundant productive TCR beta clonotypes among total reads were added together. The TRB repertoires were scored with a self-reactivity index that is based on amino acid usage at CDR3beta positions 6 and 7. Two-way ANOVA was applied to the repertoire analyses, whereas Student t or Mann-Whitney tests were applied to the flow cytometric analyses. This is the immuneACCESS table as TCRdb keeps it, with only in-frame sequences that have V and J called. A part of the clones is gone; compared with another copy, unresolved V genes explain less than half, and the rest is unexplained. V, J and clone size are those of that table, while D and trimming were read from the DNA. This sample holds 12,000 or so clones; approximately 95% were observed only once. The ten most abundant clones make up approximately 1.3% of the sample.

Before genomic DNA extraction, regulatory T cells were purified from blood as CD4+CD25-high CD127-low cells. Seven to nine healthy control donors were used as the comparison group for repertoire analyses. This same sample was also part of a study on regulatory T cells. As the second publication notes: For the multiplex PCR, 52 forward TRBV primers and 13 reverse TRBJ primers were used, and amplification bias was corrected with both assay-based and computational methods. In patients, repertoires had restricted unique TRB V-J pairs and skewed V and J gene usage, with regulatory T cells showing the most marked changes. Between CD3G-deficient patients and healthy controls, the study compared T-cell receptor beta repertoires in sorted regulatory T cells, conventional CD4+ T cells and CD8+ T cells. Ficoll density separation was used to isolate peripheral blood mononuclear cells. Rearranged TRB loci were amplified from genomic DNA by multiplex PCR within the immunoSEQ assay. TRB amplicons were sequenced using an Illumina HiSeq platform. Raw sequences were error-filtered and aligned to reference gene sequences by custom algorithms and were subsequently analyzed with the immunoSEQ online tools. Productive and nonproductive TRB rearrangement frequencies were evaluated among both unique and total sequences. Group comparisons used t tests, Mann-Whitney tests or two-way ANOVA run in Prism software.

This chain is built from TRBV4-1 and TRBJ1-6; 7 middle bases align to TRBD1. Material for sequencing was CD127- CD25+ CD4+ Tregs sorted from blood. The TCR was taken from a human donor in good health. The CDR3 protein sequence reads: CASSQAPHRGYPPLHF. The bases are TGCGCCAGCAGCCAAGCCCCCCACAGGGGCTATCCACCCCTCCACTTT.